This T cell receptor beta chain was recovered during a study of early T cells in non-severe SARS-CoV-2 infection. Study-level results: VDJdb matching favored anti-spike CD8 responses, missing private and CD4 specificities.

This clonotype was observed a handful of times. Antigen: not known. The CDR3 is made up of 14 amino acids. V lost 3 bases to trimming and J lost 0 bases, with 8 bases between them. Individual cDNA molecules received unique molecular identifiers. TCRdb itself ran the 5' RACE reads through MiXCR, one entry per CDR3 protein. The sample consists of under 60,000 distinct CDR3 sequences, approximately 10% of them appearing once. The chain has TRBV12-3 or TRBV12-4 and TRBJ2-5; D is perhaps TRBD2 (6 bases). Sequencing used whole blood. The sequence was collected from an adult who was a healthcare worker with PCR-confirmed SARS-CoV-2 infection or an uninfected control (not recorded which). The CDR3 loop reads CASSLRDYQETQYF. In DNA, the CDR3 is TGTGCCAGCAGTTTGCGGGATTACCAAGAGACCCAGTACTTC.